Below, one T cell receptor (beta chain) is given with its context. The sample originates from a study of blood T cell repertoires in COVID-19. Study-level background: The samples span acute and convalescent COVID-19 from the United States, Italy and Spain.

It was during active infection that Seattle patients were enrolled and then longitudinally followed. The table came from immunoSEQ multiplex PCR; TCRdb's copy has only in-frame clones and leaves some out. The profile shows 48,000 or so clones, about nine tenths of them singletons. Looked up from germline, CDR1 is MNHEY and CDR2 is SVGAGI. Trimming left V 2 bases short and J 7 bases short, with 9 bases between. This CDR3 has 12 residues. The chain couples TRBV6-5 to TRBJ2-7; D unresolved. Material: peripheral blood. The sequence was obtained from a woman older than 75 with COVID-19, enrolled during active disease. CDR3 DNA sequence: TGTGCCAGCAGTTACCCCCCCGGGGAGCAGTACTTC. The encoded protein is CASSYPPGEQYF.